The 32 T cell receptor beta chains below come from one sample, sequenced in a study of blood T cell repertoires in COVID-19. Clones were read by immunoSEQ multiplex PCR, and TCRdb kept only the in-frame ones, dropping some. The sample lists 75,000 to 80,000 clones, 80% to 90% seen once, with approximately 45% in the top ten. Sequenced material: peripheral blood. The receptor set was obtained from a human donor in a cohort sampled during active COVID-19.

The chain recombines TRBV18 with TRBJ2-2; weak D call: TRBD1 (5 bases). The germline V gene encodes CDR1 KGHSH and CDR2 LQKENI. This CDR3 contains 14 residues. V lost 6 bases, J lost 2 bases, and 10 bases lay in between. The CDR3: CASSPTENTGELFF. The CDR3 nucleotides read TGTGCCAGCTCGCCGACAGAAAACACCGGGGAGCTGTTTTTT.

V and J are TRBV7-8 and TRBJ1-5; 7 nucleotides match TRBD1. The junction had 3 bases not matched to a gene; V was cut back by 5 bases and J by 2 bases. The CDR3 has 14 amino acids. From germline, CDR1 is SGHVS and CDR2 FQNEAQ. The CDR3, as DNA: TGTGCCAGCAGCCCCCAGGGGGGCAATCAGCCCCAGCATTTT. Protein product: CASSPQGGNQPQHF.

This sequence joins TRBV11-3 and TRBJ2-5, with TRBD1 matching 9 bases. With V trimmed by 6 bases and J by 5 bases, 10 bases remained unmatched. The CDR3 sequence is 15 residues long. Germline V gene lookup returns CDR1 SGHNT and CDR2 YENEEA. The CDR3 sequence is CASSSPDRGDETQYF. In DNA, the CDR3 is TGTGCCAGCAGTTCTCCGGACAGGGGCGATGAGACCCAGTACTTC. The variable domain in full, with the rest retrieved from reference TRBV11-3 and TRBJ2-5, is EAGVVQSPRYKIIEKKQPVAFWCNPISGHNTLYWYLQNLGQGPELLIRYENEEAVDDSQLPKDRFSAERLKGVDSTLKIQPAELGDSAVYLCASSSPDRGDETQYFGPGTRLLVL.

The chain joins TRBV12-3 or TRBV12-4 to TRBJ1-2; unclear D gene. The CDR3 is 12 residues long. V dropped 1 base and J dropped 5 bases, with 5 bases sitting between them. The CDR3 loop is CASSLVSYGYTF. The CDR3 DNA follows: TGTGCCAGCAGTTTAGTGTCTTATGGCTACACCTTC.

The gene calls are TRBV11-3 and TRBJ1-1; no firm D call. Germline V gene data show CDR1 as SGHNT and CDR2 as YENEEA. Deletions cut 1 base from V and 4 bases from J, with 4 bases between. The CDR3 loop spans 12 amino acids. For the CDR3, the DNA is TGTGCCAGCAGCTTAGGGGCCACTGAAGCTTTCTTT. The encoded protein is CASSLGATEAFF.

The V and J genes are TRBV4-2 and TRBJ2-1; 15 nucleotides line up with TRBD2. From germline, CDR1 is LGHNA and CDR2 YNFKEQ. The CDR3 is 18 amino acids. V dropped 1 base and J dropped 0; count of bases not matched to a gene: 1. The CDR3 nucleotides read TGTGCCAGCAGCCAAGGGACTAGCGGGGGGGCCTCCTACAATGAGCAGTTCTTC. Protein sequence: CASSQGTSGGASYNEQFF.

This clone was observed a single time. V and J are TRBV28 and TRBJ1-2; D perhaps matches TRBD1 (5 bases). V was shortened by 5 bases and J by 3 bases, with 10 bases between the two germline ends. Germline values: CDR1 MDHEN, CDR2 SYDVKM. This CDR3 has 13 amino acids. DNA of the CDR3: TGTGCCAGCAGTCCCTCGACAGACTATGGCTACACCTTC. Translation: CASSPSTDYGYTF.

This clone showed up just a few times. The chain carries TRBV5-1 and TRBJ2-7; TRBD1 is a possible D gene (6 bases). This CDR3 is 13 amino acids long. The V end was cut by 5 bases, the J end by 3 bases, with 12 bases between. Germline V gene sequence: CDR1 SGHRS, CDR2 YFSETQ. CDR3 bases: TGCGCCAGCAGTGACGGGACATACTACGAGCAGTACTTC. Its translation: CASSDGTYYEQYF.

The chain couples TRBV6-5 to TRBJ1-2; 11 positions agree with TRBD1. Trimming removed 6 bases from V and 6 bases from J; junction bases left unmatched: 9. The CDR3 runs to 15 residues. Germline V gene sequence: CDR1 MNHEY, CDR2 SVGAGI. CDR3 sequence: CASSPGQGGNNGYTF. The CDR3, as DNA: TGTGCCAGCAGCCCGGGACAGGGGGGAAACAATGGCTACACCTTC.

This clone was observed a handful of times. The chain employs TRBV7-3 and TRBJ2-2, with D possibly TRBD2 on 6 matching bases. V lost 5 bases to trimming and J lost 7 bases, with 17 bases between them. This CDR3 has 15 amino acids. Germline lookup yields CDR1 SGHTA and CDR2 FQGTGA. CDR3 protein: CASSTSPGGVGELFF. The CDR3 nucleotides read TGTGCCAGCAGCACATCCCCCGGCGGGGTCGGGGAGCTGTTTTTT.

The genes are TRBV2 and TRBJ1-2; D gene uncertain. CDR3 length: 12 amino acids. Germline CDR1 and CDR2: SNHLY and FYNNEI. Between the trimmed V and J ends, which lost 6 bases and 4 bases, there was a span of 9 bases. DNA of the CDR3: TGTGCCAGCAGGGAGACCGTCTATGGCTACACCTTC. This translates into CASRETVYGYTF.

V is TRBV9 and J is TRBJ2-7; the match to TRBD1 covers 11 bases. J lost 1 base, V lost 6 bases, and 6 bases had no gene match. The CDR3 spans 15 residues. Germline V gene sequence: CDR1 SGDLS, CDR2 YYNGEE. The CDR3: CASNLGTGGSYEQYF. The CDR3 nucleotides are TGTGCCAGCAATTTAGGGACAGGGGGTTCCTACGAGCAGTACTTC.

V and J are TRBV24-1 and TRBJ2-7; perhaps TRBD1 as D (5 bases). This CDR3 has 16 residues. In germline, CDR1 is KGHDR, CDR2 SFDVKD. Trimming removed 7 bases from V and 3 bases from J, with 21 bases in between. This CDR3 is CATRNRKGSTGYEQYF. DNA for the CDR3: TGTGCCACCAGAAACAGGAAGGGTAGTACCGGCTACGAGCAGTACTTC.

The chain combines TRBV11-2 with TRBJ2-1; possibly TRBD2 for D (6 bases). There are 18 residues in the CDR3. The V and J ends lost 1 base and 3 bases respectively, with 19 bases between them. Germline CDR1 reads SGHAT; CDR2 reads FQNNGV. CDR3 DNA: TGTGCCAGCAGCTTAGCATATATGGAGGGACGGATCTACAATGAGCAGTTCTTC. Translation: CASSLAYMEGRIYNEQFF.

The chain recombines TRBV19 with TRBJ2-7, with D unresolved. CDR3 length equals 13 residues. V shed 1 base and J shed 1 base, with 5 bases lying between them. The germline V gene encodes CDR1 LNHDA and CDR2 SQIVND (reference sequence). In DNA form, the CDR3 reads TGTGCCAGTAGTATAGGGCATTCCTACGAGCAGTACTTC. It is translated as CASSIGHSYEQYF.

This clone was detected a few times. The CDR3 reads CASSPRDKTLNTEAFF. In DNA, the CDR3 is TGTGCCAGCAGCCCCCGGGACAAAACACTGAACACTGAAGCTTTCTTT. The rearrangement joins TRBV3-1 (or the pseudogene TRBV3-2) to TRBJ1-1; possibly TRBD1 for D (6 bases). CDR3 size: 16 residues. Germline-derived CDR1 and CDR2 are LGHDT and YNNKEL (reference sequence). V shed 4 bases and J shed 0 bases, with 15 bases lying between them.

The chain carries TRBV19 and TRBJ2-1; 9 bases match TRBD1. The V gene end was trimmed by 5 bases and the J gene end by 7 bases; junction bases not matched to a gene: 3. The CDR3 sequence is 13 residues long. Germline assignment: CDR1 LNHDA and CDR2 SQIVND (reference sequence). CDR3: CASSRQGGNEQFF. For the CDR3, the DNA is TGTGCCAGTAGTCGACAGGGGGGGAATGAGCAGTTCTTC.

The J gene is TRBJ2-2, the V gene TRBV27; D is perhaps TRBD2 (5 bases). CDR3 length: 14 amino acids. CDR1 is MNHEY and CDR2 is SMNVEV in the germline V gene (reference sequence). V lost 6 bases, J lost 3 bases, and 11 bases lay in between. The CDR3: CASRSGLYTGELFF. The DNA of the CDR3 is TGTGCCAGCAGATCTGGACTCTACACCGGGGAGCTGTTTTTT.

This clone showed up just a few times. This chain's CDR3 is CASSQPATGELFF. The CDR3 region has the DNA TGTGCCAGCAGCCAACCCGCCACTGGGGAGCTGTTTTTT. This chain joins TRBV4-2 and TRBJ2-2; no firm D call. V gave up 2 bases and J gave up 8 bases, with 9 bases separating them. Germline V CDR1 and CDR2: LGHNA, YNFKEQ. This CDR3 region has 13 residues.

The chain has TRBV24-1 and TRBJ2-1; 9 nucleotides align to TRBD2. Germline V gene sequence: CDR1 KGHDR, CDR2 SFDVKD. The CDR3 is 16 amino acids. Unmatched junction bases numbered 9, after V lost 4 bases and J lost 6 bases. The CDR3 reads CATSDPLSGSVNEQFF. CDR3 in DNA: TGTGCCACCAGTGACCCGCTTAGCGGGAGTGTCAATGAGCAGTTCTTC.

The genes are TRBV5-1 and TRBJ2-1; D not resolved. V lost 0 bases, J lost 0 bases, and 10 bases lay in between. Germline V gene sequence: CDR1 SGHRS, CDR2 YFSETQ. CDR3 size: 16 residues. DNA of the CDR3: TGCGCCAGCAGCTTGGATGGCGGTGGCTCCTACAATGAGCAGTTCTTC. Protein product: CASSLDGGGSYNEQFF.

This CDR3 is CASSLTGTNTEAFF. CDR3 in DNA: TGTGCCAGCAGCCTGACAGGGACGAACACTGAAGCTTTCTTT. J is TRBJ1-1 and V is TRBV11-3; 7 nucleotides line up with TRBD1. V lost 5 bases to trimming and J lost 1 base; unmatched junction nucleotides: 4. CDR3 length: 14 residues. Germline lookup yields CDR1 SGHNT and CDR2 YENEEA.

The gene calls are TRBV7-4 and TRBJ2-3; 9 bases fit TRBD2. Germline-derived CDR1 and CDR2 are SGHVT and SQSDAQ. The junction had 12 bases not matched to a gene; V was cut back by 6 bases and J by 2 bases. The CDR3 spans 17 residues. Here the CDR3 DNA reads TGTGCCAGCAGACAGCGGGCTAGCGGGGAACACACAGATACGCAGTATTTT. Translation: CASRQRASGEHTDTQYF.

This rearrangement joins TRBV28 to TRBJ2-7; D not resolved. The V and J ends lost 6 bases and 1 base respectively, with 4 bases between them. CDR3 length: 11 residues. Germline CDR1 is MDHEN and CDR2 is SYDVKM. The CDR3 DNA reads TGTGCCAGCAGCTCGTCCTACGAGCAGTACTTC. Amino acid sequence: CASSSSYEQYF.

This clone was seen only once. The chain couples TRBV30 to TRBJ2-6, with unresolved D. Germline CDR1 GTSNPN, CDR2 SVGIG (reference sequence). V shed 2 bases and J shed 0 bases, with 8 bases lying between them. The CDR3 has 15 amino acids. DNA for the CDR3: TGTGCCTGGAGTTCGGCGGACTCTGGGGCCAACGTCCTGACTTTC. The encoded protein is CAWSSADSGANVLTF.

The CDR3 sequence is CATSALPGLGVQEQFF. DNA of the CDR3: TGTGCCACCAGTGCCCTCCCGGGACTAGGTGTTCAGGAGCAGTTCTTC. The chain is built from TRBV24-1 and TRBJ2-1, with 8 bases aligning to TRBD2. Germline CDR1 and CDR2: KGHDR and SFDVKD. The CDR3 runs to 16 residues. V lost 5 bases, J lost 10 bases, and 15 bases stayed unmatched.

This clone came up once. The chain couples TRBV20-1 to TRBJ2-7; 7 positions agree with TRBD1. This CDR3 spans 11 amino acids. V shed 7 bases and J 4 bases; nucleotides not matched to a gene: 4. Germline lookup yields CDR1 DFQATT and CDR2 SNEGSKA (reference sequence). Here the CDR3 reads CSGTTGYEQYF. DNA of the CDR3: TGCAGTGGAACGACAGGGTACGAGCAGTACTTC.

The V call is TRBV7-2, the J call TRBJ2-1, with 9 bases fitting TRBD2. Germline CDR1 reads SGHTA; CDR2 reads FQGNSA. The V gene end was trimmed by 5 bases and the J gene end by 8 bases; junction bases not matched to a gene: 13. The CDR3 sequence is 16 residues long. The chain's CDR3 is CASSPWSSGSSYEQFF. The DNA for the CDR3 is TGTGCCAGCAGCCCCTGGAGTAGCGGGAGTAGCTATGAGCAGTTCTTC.

The V call is TRBV4-3, the J call TRBJ1-1; TRBD1 might be the D (5 bases). Germline-derived CDR1 and CDR2 are LGHNA and YSLEER. Trimming removed 0 bases at V and 5 bases at J, with 10 bases between. This CDR3 spans 14 amino acids. The CDR3 loop reads CASSQDEGRTEAFF. The DNA for the CDR3 is TGCGCCAGCAGCCAAGATGAGGGGAGGACTGAAGCTTTCTTT.

V usage is TRBV27 and J usage is TRBJ2-2; 8 bases match TRBD2. Germline assignment: CDR1 MNHEY and CDR2 SMNVEV (reference sequence). V lost 7 bases, J lost 7 bases, and 20 bases stayed unmatched. This CDR3 region has 18 residues. The CDR3 reads CASKRSGTRAPGVGELFF. The CDR3 DNA reads as TGTGCCAGCAAGCGTTCCGGGACTAGAGCCCCAGGGGTCGGGGAGCTGTTTTTT.

This rearrangement joins TRBV5-6 to TRBJ1-4; D perhaps matches TRBD1 (6 bases). The CDR3 contains 14 residues. V was cut by 0 bases and J by 5 bases, with 8 bases left in between. Germline lookup yields CDR1 SGHDT and CDR2 YYEEEE. CDR3 nucleotide sequence: TGTGCCAGCAGCTTGGACAGGGTAAATGAAAAACTGTTTTTT. Its translation is CASSLDRVNEKLFF.

CDR3 loop: CASSLPAIETQYF. CDR3 in DNA: TGTGCCAGCAGCTTGCCAGCGATAGAGACCCAGTACTTC. The gene calls are TRBV5-6 and TRBJ2-5; D is unclear. The germline CDR1 and CDR2 sequences are SGHDT and YYEEEE. The CDR3 totals 13 residues. The V and J ends lost 1 base and 4 bases respectively, with 8 bases between them.